This T cell receptor beta chain was identified in a study of cytomegalovirus exposure and HLA in healthy donors. J gave up 3 bases and V 0 bases, and 5 bases lay outside the gene matches. CDR3 length: 16 amino acids. Germline loops: CDR1 SGHRS, CDR2 YFSETQ. The data were produced by immunoSEQ multiplex PCR, yet TCRdb's version contains in-frame clones alone and is incomplete. This sample carries over 150,000 clones, approximately 96% of them seen once, and the ten largest clones take approximately 1%. Input material: PBMCs. This receptor was taken from a woman aged 18-29 years in good health and CMV-seronegative. This chain connects TRBV5-1 to TRBJ1-3, with 8 bases matching TRBD1. CDR3 sequence reads: CASSLGRGLGGNTIYF. In nucleotides, the CDR3 is TGCGCCAGCAGCTTGGGCAGGGGGCTTGGTGGAAACACCATATATTTT.